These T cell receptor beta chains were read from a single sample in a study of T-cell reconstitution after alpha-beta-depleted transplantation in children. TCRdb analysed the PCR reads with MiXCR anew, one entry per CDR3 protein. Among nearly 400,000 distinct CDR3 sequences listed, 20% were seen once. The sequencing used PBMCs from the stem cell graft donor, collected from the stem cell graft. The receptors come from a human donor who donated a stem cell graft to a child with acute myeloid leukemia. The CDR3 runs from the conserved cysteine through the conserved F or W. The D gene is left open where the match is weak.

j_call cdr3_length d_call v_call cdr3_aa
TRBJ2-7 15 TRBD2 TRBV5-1 CASSLDAGAPYEQYF
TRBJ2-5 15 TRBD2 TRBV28 CASSPGLAGIETQYF
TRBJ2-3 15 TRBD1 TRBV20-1 CSARTPGQRTDTQYF
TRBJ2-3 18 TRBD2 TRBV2 CASSEFATSGTALDTQYF
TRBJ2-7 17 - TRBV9 CASSPHRTWSKFYEQYF
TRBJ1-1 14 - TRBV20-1 CSARDVLLDTEAFF
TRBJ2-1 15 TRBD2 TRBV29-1 CSALGTSFFRNEQFF
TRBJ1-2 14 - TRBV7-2 CASSLGSRAGGYTF
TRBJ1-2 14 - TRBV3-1 CASSPPDGYYGYTF
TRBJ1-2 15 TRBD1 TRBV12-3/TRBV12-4 CASSLRQGTWGGYTF
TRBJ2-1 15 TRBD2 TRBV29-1 CSVVNLGGSYNEQFF
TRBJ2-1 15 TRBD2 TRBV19 CASRMSGRKTNEQFF
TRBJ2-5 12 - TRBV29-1 CSAITSSETQYF
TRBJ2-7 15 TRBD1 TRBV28 CASSSGTGFSYEQYF
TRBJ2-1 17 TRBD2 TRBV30 CAWTGTSGRMAYNEQFF
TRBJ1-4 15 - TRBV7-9 CASSSSGAVNEKLFF
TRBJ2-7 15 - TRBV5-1 CASSPNRDRTPEQYF
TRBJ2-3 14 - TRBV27 CASSPRTSTDTQYF
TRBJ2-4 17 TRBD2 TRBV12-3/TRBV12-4 CASRGLAGAPGGNIQYF
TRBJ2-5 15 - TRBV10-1 CASSEGSGPSETQYF
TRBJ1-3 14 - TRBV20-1 CSARDPTSGNTIYF
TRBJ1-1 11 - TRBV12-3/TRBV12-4 CASSLGLEAFF
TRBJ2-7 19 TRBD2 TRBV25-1 CASSDSAWTSGIPTYEQYF